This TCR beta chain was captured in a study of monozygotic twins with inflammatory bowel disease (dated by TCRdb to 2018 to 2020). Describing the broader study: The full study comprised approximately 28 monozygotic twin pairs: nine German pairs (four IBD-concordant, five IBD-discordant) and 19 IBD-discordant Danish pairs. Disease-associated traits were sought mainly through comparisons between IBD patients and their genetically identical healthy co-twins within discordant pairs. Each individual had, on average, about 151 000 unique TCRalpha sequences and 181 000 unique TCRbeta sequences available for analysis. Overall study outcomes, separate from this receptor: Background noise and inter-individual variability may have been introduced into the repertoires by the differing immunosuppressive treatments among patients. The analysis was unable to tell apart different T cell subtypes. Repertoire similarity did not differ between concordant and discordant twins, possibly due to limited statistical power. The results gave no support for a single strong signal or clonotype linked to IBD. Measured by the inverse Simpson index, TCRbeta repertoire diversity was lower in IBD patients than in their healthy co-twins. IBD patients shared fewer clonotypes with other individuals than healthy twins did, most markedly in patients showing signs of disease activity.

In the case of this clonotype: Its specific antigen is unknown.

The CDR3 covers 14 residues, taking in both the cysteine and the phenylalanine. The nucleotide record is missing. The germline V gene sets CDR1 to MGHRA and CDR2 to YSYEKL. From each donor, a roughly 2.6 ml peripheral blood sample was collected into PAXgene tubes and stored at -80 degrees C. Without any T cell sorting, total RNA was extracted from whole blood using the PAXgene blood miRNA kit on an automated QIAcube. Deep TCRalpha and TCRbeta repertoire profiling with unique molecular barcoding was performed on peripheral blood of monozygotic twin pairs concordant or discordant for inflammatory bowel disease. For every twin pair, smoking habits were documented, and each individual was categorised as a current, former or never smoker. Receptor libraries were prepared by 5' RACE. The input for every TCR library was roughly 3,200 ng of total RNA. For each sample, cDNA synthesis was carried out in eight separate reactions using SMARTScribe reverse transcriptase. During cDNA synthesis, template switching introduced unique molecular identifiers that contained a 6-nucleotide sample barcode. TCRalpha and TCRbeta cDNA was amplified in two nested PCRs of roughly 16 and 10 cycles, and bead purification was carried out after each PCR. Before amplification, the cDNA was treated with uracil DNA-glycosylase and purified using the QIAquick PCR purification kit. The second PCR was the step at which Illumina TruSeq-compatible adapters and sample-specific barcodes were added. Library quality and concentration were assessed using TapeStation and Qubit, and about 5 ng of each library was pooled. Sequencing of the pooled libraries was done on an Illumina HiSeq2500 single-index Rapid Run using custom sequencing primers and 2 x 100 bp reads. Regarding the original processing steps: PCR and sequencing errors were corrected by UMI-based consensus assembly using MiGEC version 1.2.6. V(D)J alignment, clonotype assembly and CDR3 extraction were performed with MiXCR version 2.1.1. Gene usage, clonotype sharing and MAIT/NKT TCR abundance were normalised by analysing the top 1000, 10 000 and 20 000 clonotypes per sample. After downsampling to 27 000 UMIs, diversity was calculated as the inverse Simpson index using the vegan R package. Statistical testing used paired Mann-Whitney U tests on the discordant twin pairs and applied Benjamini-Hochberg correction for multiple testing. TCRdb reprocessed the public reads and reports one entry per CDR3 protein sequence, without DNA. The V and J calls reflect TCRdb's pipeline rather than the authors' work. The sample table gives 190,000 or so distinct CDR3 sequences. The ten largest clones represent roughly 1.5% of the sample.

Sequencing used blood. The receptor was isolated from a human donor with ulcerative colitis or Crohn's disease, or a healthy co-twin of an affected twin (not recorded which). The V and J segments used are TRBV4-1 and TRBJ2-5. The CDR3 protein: CASSQDRRMETQYF.